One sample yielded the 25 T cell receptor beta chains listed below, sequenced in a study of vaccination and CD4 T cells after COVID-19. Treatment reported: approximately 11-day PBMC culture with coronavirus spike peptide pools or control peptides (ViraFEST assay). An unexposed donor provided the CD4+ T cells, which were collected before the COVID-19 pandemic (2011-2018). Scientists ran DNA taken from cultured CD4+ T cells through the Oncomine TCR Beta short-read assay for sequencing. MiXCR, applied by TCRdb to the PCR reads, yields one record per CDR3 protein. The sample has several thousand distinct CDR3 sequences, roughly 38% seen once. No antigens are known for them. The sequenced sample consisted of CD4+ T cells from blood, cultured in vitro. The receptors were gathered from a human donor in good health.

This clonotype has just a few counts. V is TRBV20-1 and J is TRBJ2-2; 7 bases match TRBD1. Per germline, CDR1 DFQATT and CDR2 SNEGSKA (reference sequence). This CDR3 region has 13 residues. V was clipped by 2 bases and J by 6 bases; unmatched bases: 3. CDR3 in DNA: TGCAGTGCTAGATACAGGGGACCCGGGGAGCTGTTTTTT. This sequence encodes CSARYRGPGELFF.

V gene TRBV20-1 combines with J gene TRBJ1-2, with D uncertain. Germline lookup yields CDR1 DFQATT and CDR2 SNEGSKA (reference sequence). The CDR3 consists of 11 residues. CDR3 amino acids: CMLSRLDGYTF. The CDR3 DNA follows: TGCATGTTATCACGGCTGGATGGCTACACCTTC.

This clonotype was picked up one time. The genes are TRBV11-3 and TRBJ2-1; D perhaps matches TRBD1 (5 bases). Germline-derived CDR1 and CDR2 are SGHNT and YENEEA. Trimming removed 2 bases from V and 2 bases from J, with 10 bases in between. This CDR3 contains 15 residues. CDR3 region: CASSLWPGPYNEQFF. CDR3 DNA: TGTGCCAGCAGCTTATGGCCAGGGCCCTACAATGAGCAGTTCTTC.

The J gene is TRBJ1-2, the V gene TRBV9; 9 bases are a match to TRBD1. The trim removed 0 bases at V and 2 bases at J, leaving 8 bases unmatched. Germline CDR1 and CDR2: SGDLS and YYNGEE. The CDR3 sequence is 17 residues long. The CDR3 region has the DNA TGTGCCAGCAGCGTAGCTTGGAGTGGACAGGGGAACTATGGCTACACCTTC. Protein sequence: CASSVAWSGQGNYGYTF.

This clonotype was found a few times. The CDR3 sequence: CASSHELGLYQPQHF. As DNA, the CDR3 is TGTGCCAGCAGCCATGAGTTGGGGCTTTATCAGCCCCAGCATTTT. This rearrangement joins TRBV4-2 to TRBJ1-5; tentatively, D is TRBD1 (5 bases). Germline V CDR1 and CDR2: LGHNA, YNFKEQ. The CDR3 runs to 15 residues. The V end lost 3 bases, the J end lost 5 bases, and 14 bases lay between the germline ends.

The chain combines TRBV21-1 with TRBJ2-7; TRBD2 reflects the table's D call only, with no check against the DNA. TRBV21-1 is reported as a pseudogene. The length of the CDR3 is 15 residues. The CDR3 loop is CASSWDSSFGGEQYF. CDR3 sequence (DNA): TGTGCCAGCAGTTGGGACTCTAGCTTTGGGGGCGAGCAGTACTTC.

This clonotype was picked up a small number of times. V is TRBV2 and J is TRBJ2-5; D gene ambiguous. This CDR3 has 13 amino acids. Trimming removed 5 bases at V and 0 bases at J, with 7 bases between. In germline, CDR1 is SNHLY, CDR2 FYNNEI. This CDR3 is CASSLEYQETQYF. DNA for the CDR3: TGTGCCAGCAGTCTCGAATACCAAGAGACCCAGTACTTC.

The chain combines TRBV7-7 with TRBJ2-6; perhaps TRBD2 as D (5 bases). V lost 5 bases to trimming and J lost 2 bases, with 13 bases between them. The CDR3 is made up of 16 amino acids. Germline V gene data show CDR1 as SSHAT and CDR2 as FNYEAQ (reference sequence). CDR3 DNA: TGTGCCAGCAGCGGAGACGACGGGGCTGGGGCCAACGTCCTGACTTTC. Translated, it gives CASSGDDGAGANVLTF.

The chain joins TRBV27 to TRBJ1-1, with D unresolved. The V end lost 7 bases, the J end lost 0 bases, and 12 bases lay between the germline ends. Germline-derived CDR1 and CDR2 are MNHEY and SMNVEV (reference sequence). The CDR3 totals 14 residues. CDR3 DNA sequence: TGTGCCAGCAAGTATGGTTCCCTGAACACTGAAGCTTTCTTT. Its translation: CASKYGSLNTEAFF.

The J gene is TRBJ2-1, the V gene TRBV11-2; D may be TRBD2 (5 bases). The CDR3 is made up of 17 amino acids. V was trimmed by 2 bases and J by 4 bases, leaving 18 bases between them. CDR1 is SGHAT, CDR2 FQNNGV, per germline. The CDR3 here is CASSLMVTDWVYNEQFF. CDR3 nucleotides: TGTGCCAGCAGCTTAATGGTCACGGACTGGGTGTACAATGAGCAGTTCTTC.

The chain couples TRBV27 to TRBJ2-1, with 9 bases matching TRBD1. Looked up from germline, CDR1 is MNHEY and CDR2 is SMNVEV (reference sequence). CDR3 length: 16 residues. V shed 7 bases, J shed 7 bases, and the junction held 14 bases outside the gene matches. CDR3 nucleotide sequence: TGTGCCAGCAACCAATATACAGGGACAGGGAGGAATGAGCAGTTCTTC. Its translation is CASNQYTGTGRNEQFF.

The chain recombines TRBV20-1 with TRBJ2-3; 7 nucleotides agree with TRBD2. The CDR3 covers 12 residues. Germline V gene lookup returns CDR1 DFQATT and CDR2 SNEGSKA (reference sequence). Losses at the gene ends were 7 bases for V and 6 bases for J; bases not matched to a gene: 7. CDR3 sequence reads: CSVRRAGDTQYF. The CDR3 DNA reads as TGCAGTGTCAGACGAGCGGGGGATACGCAGTATTTT.

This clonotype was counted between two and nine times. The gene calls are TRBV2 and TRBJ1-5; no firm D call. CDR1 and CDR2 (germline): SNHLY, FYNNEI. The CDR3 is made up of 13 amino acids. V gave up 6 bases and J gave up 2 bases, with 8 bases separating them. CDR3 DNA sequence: TGTGCCAGCAGCCATGATGGCAATCAGCCCCAGCATTTT. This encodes CASSHDGNQPQHF. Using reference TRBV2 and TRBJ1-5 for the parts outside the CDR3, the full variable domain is EPEVTQTPSHQVTQMGQEVILRCVPISNHLYFYWYRQILGQKVEFLVSFYNNEISEKSEIFDDQFSVERPDGSNFTLKIRSTKLEDSAMYFCASSHDGNQPQHFGDGTRLSIL.

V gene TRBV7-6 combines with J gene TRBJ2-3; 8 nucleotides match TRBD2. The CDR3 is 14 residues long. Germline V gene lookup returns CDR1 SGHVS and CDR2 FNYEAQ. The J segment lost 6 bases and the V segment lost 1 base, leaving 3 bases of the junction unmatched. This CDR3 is CASSLEAGVDTQYF. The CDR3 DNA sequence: TGTGCCAGCAGCTTAGAAGCGGGGGTGGATACGCAGTATTTT.

This CDR3 is CASSQEDSFNQPQHF. CDR3 in DNA: TGCGCCAGCAGCCAAGAAGACAGCTTCAATCAGCCCCAGCATTTT. This sequence joins TRBV4-1 and TRBJ1-5, with a possible D match to TRBD1 (5 bases). The CDR3 totals 15 residues. Germline CDR1 MGHRA, CDR2 YSYEKL. Between the trimmed V and J ends, which lost 0 bases and 3 bases, there was a span of 9 bases.

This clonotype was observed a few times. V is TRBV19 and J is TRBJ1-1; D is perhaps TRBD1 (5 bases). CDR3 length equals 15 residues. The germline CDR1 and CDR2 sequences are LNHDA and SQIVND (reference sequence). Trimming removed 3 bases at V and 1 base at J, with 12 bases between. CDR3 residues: CASSILDKSNTEAFF. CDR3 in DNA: TGTGCCAGTAGTATTTTGGACAAATCGAACACTGAAGCTTTCTTT.

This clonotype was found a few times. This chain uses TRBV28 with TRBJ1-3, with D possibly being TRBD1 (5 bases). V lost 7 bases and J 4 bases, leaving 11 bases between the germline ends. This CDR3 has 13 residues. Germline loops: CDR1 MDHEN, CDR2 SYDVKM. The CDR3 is CASIDSRGNTIYF. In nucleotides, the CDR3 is TGTGCCAGCATTGACAGTCGGGGAAACACCATATATTTT.

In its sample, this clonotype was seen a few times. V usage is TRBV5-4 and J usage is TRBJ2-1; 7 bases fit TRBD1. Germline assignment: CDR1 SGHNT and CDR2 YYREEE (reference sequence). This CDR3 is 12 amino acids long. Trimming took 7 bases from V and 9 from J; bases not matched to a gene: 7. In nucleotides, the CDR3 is TGTGCCAGCTCAAGACAGGGCACTGAGCAGTTCTTC. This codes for CASSRQGTEQFF.

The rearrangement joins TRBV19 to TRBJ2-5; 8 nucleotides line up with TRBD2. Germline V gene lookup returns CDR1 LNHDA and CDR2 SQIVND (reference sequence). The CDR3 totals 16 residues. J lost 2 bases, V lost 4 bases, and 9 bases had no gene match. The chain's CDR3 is CASSTPRLARQETQYF. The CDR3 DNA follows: TGTGCCAGTAGTACCCCACGACTAGCGAGGCAAGAGACCCAGTACTTC.

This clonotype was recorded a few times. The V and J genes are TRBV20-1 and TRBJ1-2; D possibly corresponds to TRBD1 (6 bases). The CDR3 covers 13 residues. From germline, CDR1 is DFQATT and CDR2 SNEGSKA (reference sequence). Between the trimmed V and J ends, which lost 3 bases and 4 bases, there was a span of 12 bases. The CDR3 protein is CSARSGASYGYTF. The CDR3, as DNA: TGCAGTGCTAGGTCAGGGGCGAGCTATGGCTACACCTTC.

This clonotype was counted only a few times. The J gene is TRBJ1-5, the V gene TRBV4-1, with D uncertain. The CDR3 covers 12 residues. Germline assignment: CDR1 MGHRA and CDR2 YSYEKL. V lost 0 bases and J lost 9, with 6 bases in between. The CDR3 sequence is CASSQEVGPQHF. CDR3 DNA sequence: TGCGCCAGCAGCCAAGAAGTGGGGCCCCAGCATTTT.

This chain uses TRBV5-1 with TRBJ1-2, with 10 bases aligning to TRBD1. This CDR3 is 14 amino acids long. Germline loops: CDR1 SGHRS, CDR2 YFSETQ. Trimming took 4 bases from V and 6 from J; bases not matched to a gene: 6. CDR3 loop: CASSPEGTGDGYTF. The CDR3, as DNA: TGCGCCAGCAGCCCGGAGGGGACAGGGGATGGCTACACCTTC.

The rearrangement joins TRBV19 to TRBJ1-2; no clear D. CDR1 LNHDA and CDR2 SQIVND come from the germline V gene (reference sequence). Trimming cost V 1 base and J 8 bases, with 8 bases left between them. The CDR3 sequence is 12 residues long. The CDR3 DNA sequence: TGTGCCAGTAGTATAGTTCGTGGGGGCTACACCTTC. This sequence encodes CASSIVRGGYTF.

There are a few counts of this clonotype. In DNA, the CDR3 is TGTGCCAGCAGCTTATTTGCGGCCGACTACGAGCAGTACTTC. Translating gives CASSLFAADYEQYF. The V gene is TRBV7-2, the J gene TRBJ2-7; D uncertain. The length of the CDR3 is 14 residues. V lost 2 bases to trimming and J lost 3 bases, with 11 bases between them. The germline V gene encodes CDR1 SGHTA and CDR2 FQGNSA.

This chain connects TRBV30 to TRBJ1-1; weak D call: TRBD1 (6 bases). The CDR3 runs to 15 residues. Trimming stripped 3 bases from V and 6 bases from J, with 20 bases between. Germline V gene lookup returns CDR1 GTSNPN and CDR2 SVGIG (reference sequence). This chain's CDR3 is CAWSGQRGTHAEAFF. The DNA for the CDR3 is TGTGCCTGGAGCGGACAAAGGGGGACTCACGCTGAAGCTTTCTTT. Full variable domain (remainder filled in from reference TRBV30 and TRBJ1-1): SQTIHQWPATLVQPVGSPLSLECTVEGTSNPNLYWYRQAAGRGLQLLFYSVGIGQISSEVPQNLSASRPQDRQFILSSKKLLLSDSGFYLCAWSGQRGTHAEAFFGQGTRLTVV.